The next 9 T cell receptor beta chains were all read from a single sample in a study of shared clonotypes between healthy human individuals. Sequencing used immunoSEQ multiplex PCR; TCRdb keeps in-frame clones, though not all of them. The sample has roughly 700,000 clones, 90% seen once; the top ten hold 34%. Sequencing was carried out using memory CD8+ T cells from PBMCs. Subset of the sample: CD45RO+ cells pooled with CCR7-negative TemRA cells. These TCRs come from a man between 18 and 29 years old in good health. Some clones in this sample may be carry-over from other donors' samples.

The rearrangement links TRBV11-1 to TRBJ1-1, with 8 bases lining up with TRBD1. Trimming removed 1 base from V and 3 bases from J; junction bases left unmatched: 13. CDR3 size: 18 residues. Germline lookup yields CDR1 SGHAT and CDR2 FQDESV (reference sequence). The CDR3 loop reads CASSLGDWPGGRDTEAFF. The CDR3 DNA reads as TGTGCCAGCAGCTTAGGGGATTGGCCAGGGGGCCGCGACACTGAAGCTTTCTTT.

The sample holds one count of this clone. The CDR3 nucleotides read TGTGCCTGGAGTGTAGACTTGGTTTCCGGGGAGCTGTTTTTT. The encoded protein is CAWSVDLVSGELFF. The chain links TRBV30 to TRBJ2-2; D remains ambiguous. Between the trimmed V and J ends, which lost 0 bases and 6 bases, there was a span of 11 bases. The germline CDR1 and CDR2 sequences are GTSNPN and SVGIG (reference sequence). The CDR3 covers 14 residues.

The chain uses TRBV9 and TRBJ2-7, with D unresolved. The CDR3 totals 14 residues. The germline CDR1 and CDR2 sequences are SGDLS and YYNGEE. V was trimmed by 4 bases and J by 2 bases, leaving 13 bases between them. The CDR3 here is CASSPRVLTYEQYF. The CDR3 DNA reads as TGTGCCAGCAGCCCTCGGGTCCTTACCTACGAGCAGTACTTC.

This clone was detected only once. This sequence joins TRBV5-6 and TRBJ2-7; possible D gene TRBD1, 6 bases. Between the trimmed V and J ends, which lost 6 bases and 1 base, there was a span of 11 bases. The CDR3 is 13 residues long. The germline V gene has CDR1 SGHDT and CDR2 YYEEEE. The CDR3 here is CASTPQGSYEQYF. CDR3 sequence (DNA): TGTGCCAGCACCCCGCAGGGGTCCTACGAGCAGTACTTC. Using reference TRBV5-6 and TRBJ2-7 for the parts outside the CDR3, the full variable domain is DAGVTQSPTHLIKTRGQQVTLRCSPKSGHDTVSWYQQALGQGPQFIFQYYEEEERQRGNFPDRFSGHQFPNYSSELNVNALLLGDSALYLCASTPQGSYEQYFGPGTRLTVT.

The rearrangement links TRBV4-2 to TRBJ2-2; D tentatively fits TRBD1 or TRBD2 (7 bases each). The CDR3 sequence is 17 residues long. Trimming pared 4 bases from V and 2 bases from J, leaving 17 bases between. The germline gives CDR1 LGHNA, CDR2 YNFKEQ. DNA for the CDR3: TGTGCCAGCAGCCCCCAGGGGGGGGTCCTTAACACCGGGGAGCTGTTTTTT. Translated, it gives CASSPQGGVLNTGELFF.

The CDR3 sequence: CASSLQTGTGDYEQYF. In DNA form, the CDR3 reads TGTGCCAGCAGTTTACAGACCGGGACAGGGGACTACGAGCAGTACTTC. V is TRBV27 and J is TRBJ2-5; 10 bases map to TRBD1. The DNA end favors TRBJ2-7, so the J call may be wrong. CDR1 and CDR2 (germline): MNHEY, SMNVEV (reference sequence). The CDR3 totals 16 residues.

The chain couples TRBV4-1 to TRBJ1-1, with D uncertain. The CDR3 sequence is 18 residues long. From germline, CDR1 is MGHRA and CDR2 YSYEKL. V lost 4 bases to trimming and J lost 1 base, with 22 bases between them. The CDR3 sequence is CASSPASPWRSGNTEAFF. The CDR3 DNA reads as TGCGCCAGCAGCCCAGCCTCCCCTTGGCGGTCTGGGAACACTGAAGCTTTCTTT.

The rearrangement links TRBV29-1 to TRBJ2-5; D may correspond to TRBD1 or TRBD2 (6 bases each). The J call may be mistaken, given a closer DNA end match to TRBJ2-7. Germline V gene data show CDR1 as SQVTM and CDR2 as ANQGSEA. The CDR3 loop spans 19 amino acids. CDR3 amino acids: CSVEDRQVDPRGVSYEQYF. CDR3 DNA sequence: TGCAGCGTTGAAGATCGTCAAGTAGATCCTAGGGGGGTGTCCTACGAGCAGTACTTC.

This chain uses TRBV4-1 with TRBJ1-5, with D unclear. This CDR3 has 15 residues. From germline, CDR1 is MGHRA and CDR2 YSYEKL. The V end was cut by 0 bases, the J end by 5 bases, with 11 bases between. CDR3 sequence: CASSQDRGLDQPQHF. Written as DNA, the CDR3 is TGCGCCAGCAGCCAAGATCGCGGCCTCGATCAGCCCCAGCATTTT.